Listed here are 10 T cell receptor beta chains from one sample, sequenced in a study of PD-L1 blockade in urothelial cancer. The data were produced by immunoSEQ multiplex PCR, yet TCRdb's version contains in-frame clones alone and is incomplete. The sample holds approximately 51,000 clones, 70% to 90% seen once. This sample comprised PBMCs, obtained around atezolizumab (anti-PD-L1) treatment. The source is a man in his sixties with urothelial cancer.

The V call is TRBV29-1, the J call TRBJ2-3; TRBD2 is a possible D gene (6 bases). The CDR3 spans 13 residues. Germline V gives CDR1 SQVTM, CDR2 ANQGSEA. Trimming cost V 2 bases and J 4 bases, with 10 bases left between them. CDR3 in amino acids: CSVESGLADTQYF. DNA for the CDR3: TGCAGCGTTGAAAGCGGGCTCGCAGATACGCAGTATTTT.

This clone was counted once. The V call is TRBV19, the J call TRBJ2-5, with D perhaps matching TRBD2 (6 bases). The CDR3 covers 16 residues. V was trimmed by 5 bases and J by 4 bases, leaving 20 bases between them. Germline V CDR1 and CDR2: LNHDA, SQIVND (reference sequence). The CDR3 nucleotides read TGTGCCAGTAGTCAAGGGACTCGCCGTTTTCTAGAGACCCAGTACTTC. It translates to CASSQGTRRFLETQYF.

This clone was observed a few times. The chain uses TRBV4-2 and TRBJ2-1, with 12 bases fitting TRBD2. After removal of 1 base from V and 8 bases from J, the junction contained 6 bases not matched to a gene. The CDR3 is made up of 16 amino acids. Germline V gives CDR1 LGHNA, CDR2 YNFKEQ. CDR3 nucleotides: TGTGCCAGCAGCCAAGTGGGGACTAGCGGGTTCCATGAGCAGTTCTTC. Amino acids: CASSQVGTSGFHEQFF.

This chain links TRBV6-6 with TRBJ2-7; TRBD1 is a possible D gene (6 bases). Per germline, CDR1 MNHNY and CDR2 SVGAGI (reference sequence). V was clipped by 10 bases and J by 2 bases, with 9 bases between them. The CDR3 length is 11 residues. CDR3: CAIRQAYEQYF. The CDR3 region has the DNA TGTGCCATTCGACAGGCCTACGAGCAGTACTTC.

CDR3 residues: CASSLLGQGIPHNYGYTF. The CDR3 DNA follows: TGTGCCAGCAGCCTCCTGGGACAGGGGATCCCCCACAACTATGGCTACACCTTC. The rearrangement links TRBV7-9 to TRBJ1-2; the match to TRBD1 covers 10 bases. Germline loops: CDR1 SEHNR, CDR2 FQNEAQ (reference sequence). The CDR3 consists of 18 residues. The trim removed 5 bases at V and 2 bases at J, leaving 14 bases unmatched.

This clone was observed a single time. The V call is TRBV5-1, the J call TRBJ2-1, with D tentatively TRBD2 (5 bases). Germline assignment: CDR1 SGHRS and CDR2 YFSETQ. This CDR3 is built from 14 residues. Deletions cut 0 bases from V and 5 bases from J, with 9 bases between. The CDR3 DNA is TGCGCCAGCAGCTTGGAGAGGGCCCACAATGAGCAGTTCTTC. Amino acids: CASSLERAHNEQFF. Supplemented by reference TRBV5-1 and TRBJ2-1, the full variable domain reads KAGVTQTPRYLIKTRGQQVTLSCSPISGHRSVSWYQQTPGQGLQFLFEYFSETQRNKGNFPGRFSGRQFSNSRSEMNVSTLELGDSALYLCASSLERAHNEQFFGPGTRLTVL.

The V gene is TRBV5-1, the J gene TRBJ2-2; possible D gene TRBD2, 5 bases. The CDR3 covers 11 residues. Trimming took 7 bases from V and 8 from J, leaving 9 bases between them. Germline V gene data show CDR1 as SGHRS and CDR2 as YFSETQ. The CDR3 loop reads CASAIAGELFF. The CDR3 DNA reads TGCGCCAGCGCAATAGCGGGGGAGCTGTTTTTT.

J is TRBJ1-2 and V is TRBV10-3, with a possible D match to TRBD1 (6 bases). The CDR3 runs 14 residues. CDR1 is ENHRY, CDR2 SYGVKD, per germline. Trimming cost V 8 bases and J 3 bases, with 16 bases left between them. The CDR3 spells CAILGGGPYYGYTF. In nucleotides, the CDR3 is TGTGCCATCCTGGGCGGGGGCCCGTACTATGGCTACACCTTC.

This clone occurred once. V usage is TRBV7-9 and J usage is TRBJ2-5; 9 bases agree with TRBD1. CDR3 length equals 14 residues. CDR1 and CDR2 from the germline V gene are SEHNR and FQNEAQ (reference sequence). J gave up 2 bases and V 6 bases, and 4 bases lay outside the gene matches. CDR3 amino acids: CASRRGQGQETQYF. The CDR3 nucleotides read TGTGCCAGCAGACGAGGACAGGGGCAAGAGACCCAGTACTTC.

The V call is TRBV7-9, the J call TRBJ2-7; the D gene is possibly TRBD1 (6 bases). The CDR3 is 15 amino acids. V lost 1 base and J 6 bases, leaving 16 bases between the germline ends. Germline CDR1 SEHNR, CDR2 FQNEAQ (reference sequence). As DNA, the CDR3 is TGTGCCAGCAGCTTAGGAAATACAGGGTCCCGCGAGCAGTACTTC. Its translation: CASSLGNTGSREQYF.